The 8 T cell receptor beta chains presented below share a single source sample, sequenced in a study of regulatory and conventional T cells in RAG deficiency (TCRdb year 2017). Before genomic DNA extraction, conventional CD4+ T cells were purified from blood as CD25-low CD127-high cells. The library was produced with the immunoSEQ multiplex PCR assay. In its TCRdb copy, this immuneACCESS table keeps in-frame sequences only and misses some clones. Where compared with another copy, unresolved V genes explain less than half of these, and the others have no known cause. The sample data list about 9,100 clones, and over 85% of these were observed just once. In total, the top ten clones hold 1.4% of the sample. Specimen: CD4+ effector T cells sorted from blood. Every receptor here comes from a human donor with RAG deficiency presenting as severe combined immunodeficiency.

V and J are TRBV25-1 and TRBJ2-3; D is possibly TRBD1 (5 bases). CDR3 length: 14 amino acids. Trimming took off 3 bases at V and 0 bases at J, with 7 bases between the two ends. CDR1 and CDR2 from the germline V gene are MGHDK and SYGVNS. The CDR3 loop reads CASSDTGSTDTQYF. The CDR3 bases are TGTGCCAGCAGTGACACAGGTAGCACAGATACGCAGTATTTT.

The chain has TRBV6-5 and TRBJ2-7, with D possibly being TRBD1 (7 bases). Germline lookup yields CDR1 MNHEY and CDR2 SVGAGI. Between the trimmed V and J ends, which lost 6 bases and 6 bases, there was a span of 18 bases. The CDR3 loop spans 14 amino acids. Here the CDR3 reads CASSRGTAGFEQYF. CDR3 DNA sequence: TGTGCCAGCAGCCGCGGGACAGCGGGCTTCGAGCAGTACTTC.

CDR3 sequence (DNA): TGCGCCAGCAGCAGGACAGCCAGCTCCTACGAGCAGTACTTC. It encodes CASSRTASSYEQYF. The V call is TRBV5-1, the J call TRBJ2-7; possibly TRBD1 for D (6 bases). The germline V and J ends were trimmed by 4 bases and 0 bases, with 11 bases remaining between them. This CDR3 contains 14 residues. Per the germline V gene, CDR1 is SGHRS and CDR2 is YFSETQ.

The rearrangement joins TRBV9 to TRBJ2-5, with D perhaps assigned TRBD1 or TRBD2 (5 bases each). Per germline, CDR1 SGDLS and CDR2 YYNGEE. The CDR3 sequence is 14 residues long. V was trimmed by 3 bases and J by 4 bases, leaving 13 bases between them. CDR3 residues: CASSGASGRETQYF. The CDR3, as DNA: TGTGCCAGCAGCGGAGCTTCAGGGAGAGAGACCCAGTACTTC.

The chain couples TRBV15 to TRBJ2-7, with 8 bases matching TRBD1. The junction had 1 base not matched to a gene; V was cut back by 0 bases and J by 6 bases. CDR1 is LNHNV, CDR2 YYDKDF, per germline (reference sequence). There are 13 residues in the CDR3. The CDR3 sequence is CATSRDGQGEQYF. CDR3 in DNA: TGTGCCACCAGCAGAGATGGACAGGGCGAGCAGTACTTC.

This chain connects TRBV9 to TRBJ2-3; no definite D call. The CDR3 totals 15 residues. With 0 bases removed from V and 2 bases from J, the gap between germline ends came to 10 bases. Germline V gene data show CDR1 as SGDLS and CDR2 as YYNGEE. The CDR3 loop reads CASSVEPRSTDTQYF. DNA of the CDR3: TGTGCCAGCAGCGTAGAGCCCAGGTCCACAGATACGCAGTATTTT.

The rearrangement uses TRBV6-1 and TRBJ2-2, with D perhaps TRBD1 (6 bases). The germline V and J ends were trimmed by 6 bases and 0 bases, with 8 bases remaining between them. The CDR3 spans 14 residues. The germline V gene encodes CDR1 MNHNS and CDR2 SASEGT. As DNA, the CDR3 is TGTGCCAGCAGGGGACAACCGAACACCGGGGAGCTGTTTTTT. This gives the protein CASRGQPNTGELFF.

J is TRBJ2-5 and V is TRBV7-2, with TRBD1 matching 9 bases. Per the germline V gene, CDR1 is SGHTA and CDR2 is FQGNSA. Unmatched junction bases numbered 4, after V lost 1 base and J lost 4 bases. The CDR3 has 15 residues. The chain's CDR3 is CASSLVGQGIETQYF. In nucleotides, the CDR3 is TGTGCCAGCAGCTTAGTAGGACAGGGGATAGAGACCCAGTACTTC.